This TCR beta chain appears in the sequencing data of a study of cytomegalovirus exposure and HLA in healthy donors. A word on this clone: Its antigen is still unknown.

V lost 2 bases and J lost 5; bases outside the gene matches: 17. This CDR3 spans 19 amino acids. Germline CDR1 is ENHRY and CDR2 is SYGVKD. Study-level results: A few of the chains that were CMV-associated were confirmed in vitro to be specific for CMV antigens. In a later analysis, a missense DCLRE1C variant was linked to TCR beta V- and J-gene trimming.

Vbeta (60) and Jbeta (13) primers were used in the PCR. In the source study's methods: Approximately 83 million unique TCR beta chains, 8.5 million to 14 million shared, were counted in a later analysis. Produced via immunoSEQ multiplex PCR; TCRdb's table is partial and in-frame only. For V, J and clone size, that table is used; D and trimming come from the DNA. The table for this sample gives about 77,000 clones. The chain joins TRBV10-3 to TRBJ2-1, with 8 bases identical to TRBD1. This receptor was identified in a man aged 50 to 60 in good health and CMV-seropositive. Sequences were obtained from PBMCs. The CDR3 loop reads CAISEKDRVKAPGDNEQFF. The CDR3 DNA follows: TGTGCCATCAGTGAGAAGGACAGGGTTAAAGCCCCAGGGGACAATGAGCAGTTCTTC.